The next 22 T cell receptor beta chains were all read from a single sample in a study of Tregs in tolerant kidney transplant recipients. The data were produced by immunoSEQ multiplex PCR, yet TCRdb's version contains in-frame clones alone and is incomplete. There are 65,000 to 85,000 clones in the sample; about 91% occur only once, and about 1.4% lies in the top ten. Recipients received nonmyeloablative bone marrow transplants from related graft donors, with transient mixed chimerism. The sample was CD4+ T cells from blood (PBMCs), taken 24 months after the transplant. The receptors come from a human patient who received a combined kidney and bone marrow transplant. Some T cells may trace back to the graft donor.

As regards this clone: The sample contains more than one DNA sequence encoding this CDR3. This chain connects TRBV5-4 to TRBJ1-6, with D possibly matching TRBD1 (6 bases). The germline gives CDR1 SGHNT, CDR2 YYREEE (reference sequence). V was cut by 4 bases and J by 6 bases, with 17 bases left in between. The CDR3 has 16 residues. CDR3 bases: TGTGCCAGCAGCCCCTCGTTGGGGGCAGGTAATTCACCCCTCCACTTT. It yields the protein CASSPSLGAGNSPLHF.

Written as DNA, the CDR3 is TGTGCCAGCAGCTTGTCTATATCGCAGTATTTT. Its protein is CASSLSISQYF. The chain combines TRBV11-3 with TRBJ2-3; D gene ambiguous. The CDR3 is 11 amino acids. V was shortened by 3 bases and J by 10 bases, with 8 bases between the two germline ends. CDR1 and CDR2 from the germline V gene are SGHNT and YENEEA.

The chain is built from TRBV5-4 and TRBJ2-3, with D possibly TRBD1 on 7 matching bases. Trimming cost V 4 bases and J 2 bases, with 11 bases left between them. Germline V lookup: CDR1 SGHNT, CDR2 YYREEE (reference sequence). The CDR3 contains 14 residues. As DNA, the CDR3 is TGTGCCAGCAGCGCGGGACAGATCACAGATACGCAGTATTTT. Its translation is CASSAGQITDTQYF.

This chain connects TRBV7-8 to TRBJ1-6; D is possibly TRBD1 (6 bases). From germline, CDR1 is SGHVS and CDR2 FQNEAQ. The length of the CDR3 is 16 residues. V shed 1 base and J shed 3 bases, with 10 bases lying between them. The CDR3 DNA reads as TGTGCCAGCAGCTTAGACCAGGGGTTCTATAATTCACCCCTCCACTTT. It is translated as CASSLDQGFYNSPLHF.

V and J are TRBV30 and TRBJ1-1; 8 bases are shared with TRBD1. Germline V gene lookup returns CDR1 GTSNPN and CDR2 SVGIG (reference sequence). After removal of 3 bases from V and 11 bases from J, the junction contained 5 bases not matched to a gene. This CDR3 contains 11 residues. As DNA, the CDR3 is TGTGCCTGGAGGGAGGACAGGGTGGCTTTCTTT. The encoded protein is CAWREDRVAFF.

V and J are TRBV2 and TRBJ2-2; 11 bases line up with TRBD2. This CDR3 has 17 amino acids. The V segment lost 2 bases and the J segment 4 bases; nucleotides outside the gene matches: 6. Germline assignment: CDR1 SNHLY and CDR2 FYNNEI. The CDR3 here is CASSELAGGPSTGELFF. The CDR3 nucleotides read TGTGCCAGCAGTGAACTAGCGGGGGGCCCGAGCACCGGGGAGCTGTTTTTT.

This rearrangement joins TRBV7-8 to TRBJ2-7, with TRBD1 as a possible D gene (6 bases). The CDR3 has 14 residues. Trimming removed 5 bases from V and 3 bases from J, with 14 bases in between. From germline, CDR1 is SGHVS and CDR2 FQNEAQ. CDR3 in amino acids: CASSPTTGLYEQYF. The CDR3 nucleotides read TGTGCCAGCAGCCCTACCACAGGGCTCTACGAGCAGTACTTC.

This clone was picked up a small number of times. The V and J genes are TRBV10-3 and TRBJ2-7; unclear D gene. Germline V gene sequence: CDR1 ENHRY, CDR2 SYGVKD. The CDR3 loop spans 12 amino acids. Trimming pared 3 bases from V and 5 bases from J, leaving 8 bases between. CDR3 bases: TGTGCCATCAGTGACCTCACGGACGAGCAGTACTTC. Amino acid sequence: CAISDLTDEQYF.

The chain recombines TRBV9 with TRBJ2-7, with TRBD2 as a possible D gene (6 bases). Per the germline V gene, CDR1 is SGDLS and CDR2 is YYNGEE. The germline V and J ends were trimmed by 2 bases and 4 bases, with 25 bases remaining between them. The CDR3 loop spans 18 amino acids. CDR3 residues: CASSVHGRLSSSNYEQYF. CDR3 coding DNA: TGTGCCAGCAGCGTGCACGGGAGACTCTCCTCGTCTAATTACGAGCAGTACTTC.

The V and J genes are TRBV5-1 and TRBJ1-4, with D unclear. Germline CDR1 SGHRS, CDR2 YFSETQ. The V gene lost 7 bases and the J gene lost 2 bases, with 9 bases spanning the gap. The CDR3 runs 13 residues. In nucleotides, the CDR3 is TGCGCCAGCTGTTCCAATACTAATGAAAAACTGTTTTTT. It encodes CASCSNTNEKLFF.

The chain couples TRBV12-2 to TRBJ2-4; TRBD2, the table's D call, lacks a check against the DNA. TRBV12-2 is a known pseudogene. The CDR3 consists of 16 residues. The CDR3 DNA reads as TGTGCAAGTCGCCCTAGGGGAGGTGTAGCCAAAAACATTCAGTACTTC. It specifies CASRPRGGVAKNIQYF.

The chain couples TRBV29-1 to TRBJ2-2; D ambiguous. CDR1 and CDR2 from the germline V gene are SQVTM and ANQGSEA. Trimming took 4 bases from V and 4 from J, leaving 16 bases between them. The CDR3 length is 15 residues. DNA for the CDR3: TGCAGCGTTGCTGTCTTCCCGCGAGGCACCGGGGAGCTGTTTTTT. Protein: CSVAVFPRGTGELFF.

This sequence joins TRBV7-2 and TRBJ2-1; the match to TRBD2 covers 11 bases. With V trimmed by 5 bases and J by 3 bases, 6 bases remained unmatched. CDR1 and CDR2 from the germline V gene are SGHTA and FQGNSA. CDR3 length equals 16 residues. CDR3 nucleotide sequence: TGTGCCAGCAGCACGGGACTAGCGGTAAACTACAATGAGCAGTTCTTC. Its translation: CASSTGLAVNYNEQFF.

V gene TRBV11-2 combines with J gene TRBJ2-1; the D gene is possibly TRBD1 (7 bases). V was trimmed by 1 base and J by 12 bases, leaving 22 bases between them. CDR1 is SGHAT and CDR2 is FQNNGV in the germline V gene. The CDR3 consists of 16 residues. The CDR3: CASSLARPIGGQMQFF. In nucleotides, the CDR3 is TGTGCCAGCAGCTTAGCTCGGCCAATCGGGGGACAGATGCAGTTCTTC.

The genes are TRBV12-5 and TRBJ1-5; TRBD1 agrees at 10 bases. V shed 0 bases, J shed 4 bases, and the junction held 12 bases outside the gene matches. The CDR3 spans 19 residues. Germline V gene sequence: CDR1 LGHNT, CDR2 FRNRAP. The CDR3 protein is CASGLVTLRDRGENQPQHF. Written as DNA, the CDR3 is TGTGCTAGTGGTTTGGTCACTCTCCGGGACAGGGGAGAGAATCAGCCCCAGCATTTT.

The rearrangement links TRBV4-2 to TRBJ2-1, with 9 bases identical to TRBD2. Germline V lookup: CDR1 LGHNA, CDR2 YNFKEQ. The CDR3 has 18 residues. The junction had 11 bases not matched to a gene; V was cut back by 5 bases and J by 0 bases. CDR3 DNA sequence: TGTGCCAGCAGCTCCAATGTAGGACTAGCGTTCTCCTACAATGAGCAGTTCTTC. Protein: CASSSNVGLAFSYNEQFF.

The rearrangement uses TRBV7-2 and TRBJ1-2; D unclear. CDR1 and CDR2 (germline): SGHTA, FQGNSA. V was pared by 2 bases and J by 7 bases, with 11 bases between. The CDR3 runs to 13 residues. Here the CDR3 DNA reads TGTGCCAGCAGCTTATCGGGAGGCCCTGGCTACACCTTC. It yields the protein CASSLSGGPGYTF.

The J gene is TRBJ2-1, the V gene TRBV12-2; the table's D call TRBD2 went unverified against the DNA. TRBV12-2 is reported as a pseudogene. The CDR3 has 19 residues. The CDR3 DNA reads as TGTGCAAGTCGCTTAGAGGTCTCCCTAGCGGGAGCGTCCTACAATGAGCAGTTCTTC. This translates into CASRLEVSLAGASYNEQFF.

The chain combines TRBV19 with TRBJ1-2; D gene ambiguous. Germline lookup yields CDR1 LNHDA and CDR2 SQIVND (reference sequence). Trimming stripped 3 bases from V and 8 bases from J, with 13 bases between. The CDR3 is 13 amino acids. CDR3 amino acids: CASSIAEGWGYTF. The CDR3 coding sequence is TGTGCCAGTAGTATTGCAGAGGGATGGGGCTACACCTTC.

The chain couples TRBV6-5 to TRBJ2-3, with D possibly matching TRBD2 (6 bases). The germline V and J ends were trimmed by 2 bases and 2 bases, with 11 bases remaining between them. Germline-derived CDR1 and CDR2 are MNHEY and SVGAGI. There are 15 residues in the CDR3. The CDR3 bases are TGTGCCAGCAGTTACGGCGGGGCGCACACAGATACGCAGTATTTT. Translation: CASSYGGAHTDTQYF.

The chain combines TRBV7-9 with TRBJ1-5; D remains unclear. The CDR3 is 14 amino acids. The germline V gene has CDR1 SEHNR and CDR2 FQNEAQ (reference sequence). V was clipped by 1 base and J by 6 bases, with 10 bases between them. DNA for the CDR3: TGTGCCAGCAGCTTAGTCGGGAGTTCTCAGCCCCAGCATTTT. This encodes CASSLVGSSQPQHF.

The J gene is TRBJ2-7, the V gene TRBV7-9, with D possibly TRBD1 on 5 matching bases. Looked up from germline, CDR1 is SEHNR and CDR2 is FQNEAQ (reference sequence). The CDR3 has 14 amino acids. Trimming shortened V by 3 bases and J by 5 bases, and 14 bases separated the two germline ends. The DNA for the CDR3 is TGTGCCAGCAGCTTGCAAGCAGGGCTTCACGAGCAGTACTTC. Its protein product is CASSLQAGLHEQYF.